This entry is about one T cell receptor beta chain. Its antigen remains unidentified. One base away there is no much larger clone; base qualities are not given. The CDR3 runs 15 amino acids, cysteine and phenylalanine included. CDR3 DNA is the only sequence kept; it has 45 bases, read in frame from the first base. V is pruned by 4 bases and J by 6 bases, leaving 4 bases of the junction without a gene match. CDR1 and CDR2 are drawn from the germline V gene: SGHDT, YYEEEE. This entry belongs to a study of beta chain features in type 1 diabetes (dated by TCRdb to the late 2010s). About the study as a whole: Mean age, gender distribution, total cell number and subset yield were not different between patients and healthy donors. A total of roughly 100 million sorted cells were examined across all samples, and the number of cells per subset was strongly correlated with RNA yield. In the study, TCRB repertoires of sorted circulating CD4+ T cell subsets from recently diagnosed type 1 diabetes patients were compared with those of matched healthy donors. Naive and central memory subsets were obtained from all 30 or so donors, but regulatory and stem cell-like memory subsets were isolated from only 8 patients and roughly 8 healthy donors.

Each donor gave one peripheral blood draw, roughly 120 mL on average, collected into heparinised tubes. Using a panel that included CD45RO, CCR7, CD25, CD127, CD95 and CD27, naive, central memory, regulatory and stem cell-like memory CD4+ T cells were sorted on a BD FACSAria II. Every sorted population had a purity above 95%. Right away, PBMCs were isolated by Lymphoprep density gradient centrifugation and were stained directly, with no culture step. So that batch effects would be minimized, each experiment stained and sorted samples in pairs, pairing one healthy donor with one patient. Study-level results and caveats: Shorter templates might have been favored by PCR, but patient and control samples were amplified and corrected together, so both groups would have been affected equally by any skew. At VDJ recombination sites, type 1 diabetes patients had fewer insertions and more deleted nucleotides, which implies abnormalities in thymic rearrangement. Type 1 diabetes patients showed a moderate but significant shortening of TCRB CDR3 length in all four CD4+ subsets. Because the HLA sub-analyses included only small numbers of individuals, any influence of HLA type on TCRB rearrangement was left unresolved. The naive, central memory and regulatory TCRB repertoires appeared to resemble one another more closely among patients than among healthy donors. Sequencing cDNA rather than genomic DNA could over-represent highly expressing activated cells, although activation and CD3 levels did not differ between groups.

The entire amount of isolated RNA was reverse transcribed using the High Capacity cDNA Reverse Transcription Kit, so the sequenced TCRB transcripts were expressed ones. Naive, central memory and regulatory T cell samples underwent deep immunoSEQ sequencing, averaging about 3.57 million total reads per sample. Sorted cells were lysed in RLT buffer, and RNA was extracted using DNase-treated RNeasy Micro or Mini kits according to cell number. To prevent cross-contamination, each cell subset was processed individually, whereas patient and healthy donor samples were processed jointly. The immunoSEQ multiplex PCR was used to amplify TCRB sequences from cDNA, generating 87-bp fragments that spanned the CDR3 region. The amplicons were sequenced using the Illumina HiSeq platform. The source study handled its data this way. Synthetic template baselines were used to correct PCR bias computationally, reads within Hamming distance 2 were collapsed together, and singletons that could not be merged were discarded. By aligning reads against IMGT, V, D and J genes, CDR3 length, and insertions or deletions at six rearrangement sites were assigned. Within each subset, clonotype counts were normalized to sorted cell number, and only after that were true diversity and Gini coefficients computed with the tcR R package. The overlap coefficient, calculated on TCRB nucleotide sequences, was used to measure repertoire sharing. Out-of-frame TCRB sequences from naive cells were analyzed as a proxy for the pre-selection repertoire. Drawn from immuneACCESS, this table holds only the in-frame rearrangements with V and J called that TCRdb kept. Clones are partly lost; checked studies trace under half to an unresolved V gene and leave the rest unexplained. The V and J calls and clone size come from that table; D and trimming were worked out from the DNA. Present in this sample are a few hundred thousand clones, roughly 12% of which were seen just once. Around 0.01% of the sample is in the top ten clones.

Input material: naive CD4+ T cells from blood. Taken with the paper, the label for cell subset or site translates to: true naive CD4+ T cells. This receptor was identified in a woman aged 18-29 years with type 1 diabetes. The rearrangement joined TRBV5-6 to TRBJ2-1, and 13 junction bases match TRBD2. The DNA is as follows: TGTGCCAGCAGCATCGGGACTAGCGGGACCAATGAGCAGTTCTTC. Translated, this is CASSIGTSGTNEQFF.